A selection of T cell receptor beta chains follows, all from one sample in a study of Ad26.COV2.S vaccination and SARS-CoV-2 variants. TCRdb's table, derived via immunoSEQ multiplex PCR, lists solely in-frame clones and lacks some. This table has about 400,000 clones, approximately 91% appearing once. This specimen consisted of peripheral blood, obtained in a trial of Ad26.COV2.S vaccine versus placebo. The receptors derive from a person between 18 and 59 years old who received the Ad26.COV2.S COVID-19 vaccine or a placebo. Both conserved end residues are part of each CDR3. Fields, in order: D gene, J gene, clone size, V gene, CDR3 DNA, CDR3 protein. The D gene is left open where the match is weak. A clone size is listed for some rows: how often the clone was seen (once, few, many), or a class if it is expanded.

>TRBD2|TRBJ2-3|.|TRBV10-3
TGTGCCATCATGTCTAGCGGGAGTTCAGATACGCAGTATTTT
CAIMSSGSSDTQYF
>.|TRBJ2-7|.|TRBV25-1
TGTGCCAGCAGTGTTACAGGCTACGAGCAGTACTTC
CASSVTGYEQYF
>.|TRBJ2-1|.|TRBV18
TGTGCCAGCTCTATGGACCAGAGCTCCTACAATGAGCAGTTCTTC
CASSMDQSSYNEQFF
>.|TRBJ1-4|.|TRBV9
TGTGCCAGCAGCCCGGGCCTTAATGAAAAACTGTTTTTT
CASSPGLNEKLFF
>.|TRBJ2-7|.|TRBV13
TGTGCCAGCAGTTCAGGCGGCGTTAGCTCCTACGAGCAGTACTTC
CASSSGGVSSYEQYF
>TRBD1|TRBJ2-7|.|TRBV10-2
TGCGCCAGCAGTATACAGGGGACCGAGCAGTACTTC
CASSIQGTEQYF
>.|TRBJ2-5|.|TRBV30
TGTGCCTGGAGTGTAGGGGGGACGGAGACCCAGTACTTC
CAWSVGGTETQYF
>.|TRBJ2-5|.|TRBV5-1
TGCGCCAGCAGCGTCGGACTCCAAGAGACCCAGTACTTC
CASSVGLQETQYF
>TRBD1|TRBJ1-4|.|TRBV18
TGTGCCAGCTCACAGGGACAGAGTAATGAAAAACTGTTTTTT
CASSQGQSNEKLFF
>.|TRBJ2-5|.|TRBV11-3
TGTGCCAGCAGCCCAACTGTCCGGGACAACGAGGGCCAAGAGACCCAGTACTTC
CASSPTVRDNEGQETQYF
>.|TRBJ2-5|once|TRBV5-6
TGTGCCAGCAGCAGGAACCGGGACTACCAAGAGACCCAGTACTTC
CASSRNRDYQETQYF
>.|TRBJ1-6|.|TRBV2
TGTGCCAGCAGAGGACCGCATAATTCACCCCTCCACTTT
CASRGPHNSPLHF
>TRBD1|TRBJ2-5|.|TRBV7-2
TGTGCCAGCAGCTCCCGACAGGGGGGCAGGGGGACCCAGTACTTC
CASSSRQGGRGTQYF
>.|TRBJ2-1|.|TRBV27
TGTGCCAGCAGTTTAGGACCAGGGGAGAAAACTAATGAGCAGTTCTTC
CASSLGPGEKTNEQFF
>.|TRBJ2-5|.|TRBV9
TGTGCCAGCAGCGTAGAAGGGGATCGAGAGACCCAGTACTTC
CASSVEGDRETQYF
>TRBD2|TRBJ2-2|.|TRBV5-1
TGCGCCAGCAGCTTCAAATTACCGGGACTAGCGGGAGGGGGCACCGGGGAGCTGTTTTTT
CASSFKLPGLAGGGTGELFF
>.|TRBJ2-7|.|TRBV7-6
TGTGCCAGCAGTCGCACACCACACACTTTTCCCGAGCAGTACTTC
CASSRTPHTFPEQYF
>TRBD2|TRBJ2-7|.|TRBV28
TGTGCCAGCAGTCCCTCCGGGACTAGCGACTCCTACGAGCAGTACTTC
CASSPSGTSDSYEQYF
>.|TRBJ2-2|.|TRBV28
TGTGCCAGCTCTCTAGGGGGAATAGAAACCGGGGAGCTGTTTTTT
CASSLGGIETGELFF
>.|TRBJ2-2|once|TRBV5-1
TGCGCCAGCAGCTTCGATTGGGGGGAGCTGTTTTTT
CASSFDWGELFF
>TRBD2|TRBJ2-1|.|TRBV5-1
TGCGCCAGCAGCTTGGAACCCGCTAGCGGGAGTTCCTACAATGAGCAGTTCTTC
CASSLEPASGSSYNEQFF
>.|TRBJ2-5|once|TRBV7-2
TGTGCCAGCAGCTCCGGGGTTGGAGAGACCCAGTACTTC
CASSSGVGETQYF
>TRBD1|TRBJ1-4|.|TRBV28
TGTGCCAGCGCTGGGACAGGGCTGTTTTTT
CASAGTGLFF
>.|TRBJ2-5|.|TRBV5-1
TGCGCCAGCAGCTTGTCAGCTGCCCAGGAGACCCAGTACTTC
CASSLSAAQETQYF
>.|TRBJ2-1|.|TRBV11-1
TGTGCCAGCAGCTTAGGGGGTTTGGCCAATGAGCAGTTCTTC
CASSLGGLANEQFF
>.|TRBJ1-1|few|TRBV30
TGTGCCTGGAGTTTGGGGGGCTACACTGAAGCTTTCTTT
CAWSLGGYTEAFF
>TRBD2|TRBJ2-1|.|TRBV28
TGTGCCAGCAGTTTACCCCTAGCGGGAGCTTTCAGCGAGCAGTTCTTC
CASSLPLAGAFSEQFF
>.|TRBJ1-1|.|TRBV27
TGTGCCAGCGGGATTAGGGGATGGAACACTGAAGCTTTCTTT
CASGIRGWNTEAFF
>TRBD2|TRBJ2-7|few|TRBV7-2
TGTGCCAGCAGCCTAAACCCGGGAGGGCTGGGTGGCGAGCAGTACTTC
CASSLNPGGLGGEQYF
>TRBD2|TRBJ2-5|.|TRBV5-1
TGCGCCAGCTTCGGCGGGAGGGCCGGGGAGACCCAGTACTTC
CASFGGRAGETQYF
>TRBD1|TRBJ1-1|.|TRBV4-3
TGCGCCAGCAGCCTCGGGACAGGGTTGACTGAAGCTTTCTTT
CASSLGTGLTEAFF
>.|TRBJ1-2|.|TRBV3-1/TRBV3-2
TGTGCCAGCAGCCAAGATACCAGGGATGCTGACTCTCAGGGTGGCTACACCTTC
CASSQDTRDADSQGGYTF
>.|TRBJ2-7|.|TRBV3-1/TRBV3-2
TGTGCCAGCAGCTTAGGGACTCCGAATTACGAGCAGTACTTC
CASSLGTPNYEQYF